This T cell receptor beta chain was recovered during a study of OX40 agonist ivuxolimab in advanced cancers. The overall study: Therapy given before enrollment (anti-PD-1, anti-PD-L1 or anti-CTLA-4) was allowed, and 30% to 50% had some.

Regarding the study as a whole: Partial responders at 0.1-3.0 mg/kg had among the lowest clonal expansion. Researchers did not determine the expanded peripheral T cells' antigen specificity.

In regard to this clone: Antigen specificity is unknown.

V lost 4 bases and J lost 2, with 15 bases in between. The CDR3 is 16 residues long. Germline V gene data show CDR1 as SGDLS and CDR2 as YYNGEE. Patients had blood sampled at baseline and again on cycle 4 day 1 and cycle 7 day 1. Here immunoSEQ multiplex PCR was the method, and the copy in TCRdb shows in-frame clones only, minus some. The repertoire includes about 17,000 clones, 78% of them detected once, and 25% to 35% sits in the top ten. The rearrangement joins TRBV9 to TRBJ2-2; a possible D gene is TRBD1 (5 bases). The specimen comprised CD4+ or CD8+ T cells sorted from blood, sampled in a trial of the OX40 agonist ivuxolimab. The receptor was derived from an adult with an advanced solid tumor such as melanoma, head and neck, liver or kidney cancer. CDR3 sequence: CASSPNLGENTGELFF. The CDR3 DNA follows: TGTGCCAGCAGCCCAAATTTAGGGGAAAACACCGGGGAGCTGTTTTTT.